These 18 T cell receptor beta chains originate from one sample sequenced in a study of cytomegalovirus exposure and HLA in healthy donors. Primers included in the PCR were 60 Vbeta and 13 Jbeta primers. The repertoire was sequenced with immunoSEQ multiplex PCR; TCRdb's copy has only in-frame clones and lacks some. The profile shows under 150,000 clones, roughly 8.8% of them singletons. The sequenced material came from PBMCs. Every receptor here comes from a woman aged 40 to 50 in good health and CMV-seropositive.

The chain has TRBV9 and TRBJ1-1; D remains unclear. CDR3 length: 13 residues. CDR1 and CDR2 (germline): SGDLS, YYNGEE. V lost 2 bases and J 0 bases, leaving 5 bases between the germline ends. The CDR3 loop is CASSVSMNTEAFF. The CDR3 region has the DNA TGTGCCAGCAGCGTTAGTATGAACACTGAAGCTTTCTTT. The whole variable domain, filled in from reference TRBV9 and TRBJ1-1, reads DSGVTQTPKHLITATGQRVTLRCSPRSGDLSVYWYQQSLDQGLQFLIQYYNGEERAKGNILERFSAQQFPDLHSELNLSSLELGDSALYFCASSVSMNTEAFFGQGTRLTVV.

The chain couples TRBV27 to TRBJ2-2, with TRBD2 matching 9 bases. The CDR3 covers 16 residues. Germline V gene sequence: CDR1 MNHEY, CDR2 SMNVEV (reference sequence). The J segment lost 1 base and the V segment lost 9 bases, leaving 9 bases of the junction unmatched. The CDR3 nucleotides read TGTGCCAGTTCCTATAGCGGGGGATGGAACACCGGGGAGCTGTTTTTT. This gives the protein CASSYSGGWNTGELFF.

This clone was seen more than once but under ten times. The chain couples TRBV7-2 to TRBJ2-1; 7 bases fit TRBD1. The V segment lost 4 bases and the J segment 4 bases; nucleotides outside the gene matches: 4. The CDR3 has 14 residues. CDR1 SGHTA and CDR2 FQGNSA come from the germline V gene. The CDR3 loop reads CASSYPGQYNEQFF. DNA of the CDR3: TGTGCCAGCAGCTACCCGGGACAGTACAATGAGCAGTTCTTC.

This clone showed up just a few times. The chain carries TRBV7-9 and TRBJ2-7; no clear D gene. V shed 2 bases and J shed 5 bases, with 13 bases lying between them. Germline values: CDR1 SEHNR, CDR2 FQNEAQ (reference sequence). There are 14 residues in the CDR3. CDR3 loop: CASSLRGWSDEQYF. The DNA of the CDR3 is TGTGCCAGCAGCTTAAGAGGCTGGTCCGACGAGCAGTACTTC.

This chain connects TRBV10-3 to TRBJ2-2, with a possible D match to TRBD2 (5 bases). This CDR3 has 15 residues. Trimming shortened V by 4 bases and J by 1 base, and 10 bases separated the two germline ends. CDR1 is ENHRY and CDR2 is SYGVKD in the germline V gene. CDR3 DNA sequence: TGTGCCATCAGTGCTAGACGGGAGAACACCGGGGAGCTGTTTTTT. Residues: CAISARRENTGELFF.

As for this clone: This likely reflects a read error, since a far larger clone is one base away. Other nucleotide sequences in the sample specify the same CDR3. The chain links TRBV7-9 to TRBJ1-2, with D possibly matching TRBD1 (6 bases). The CDR3 is 13 amino acids. Germline values: CDR1 SEHNR, CDR2 FQNEAQ (reference sequence). The CDR3 coding sequence is TGTGCCAGCAGCTTACAGGGGCCGAGGGGCTACACATTC. It translates to CASSLQGPRGYTF.

The rearrangement uses TRBV29-1 and TRBJ2-2; D may be TRBD2 (6 bases). Deletions cut 1 base from V and 4 bases from J, with 13 bases between. CDR3 length equals 15 residues. Germline assignment: CDR1 SQVTM and CDR2 ANQGSEA. Written as DNA, the CDR3 is TGCAGCGTTGAAGTGAATGACGGGGGCACCGGGGAGCTGTTTTTT. This codes for CSVEVNDGGTGELFF.

The gene calls are TRBV2 and TRBJ2-2, with TRBD1 matching over 8 bases. CDR3 size: 14 residues. Looked up from germline, CDR1 is SNHLY and CDR2 is FYNNEI. Trimming took 4 bases from V and 4 from J; bases not matched to a gene: 2. In nucleotides, the CDR3 is TGTGCCAGCAGTGCTCAGGGGGCCACCGGGGAGCTGTTTTTT. Amino acid sequence: CASSAQGATGELFF.

This clone has more than one count but fewer than ten. The rearrangement links TRBV2 to TRBJ2-6, with D possibly being TRBD1 (5 bases). Germline V gene sequence: CDR1 SNHLY, CDR2 FYNNEI. The CDR3 is made up of 15 amino acids. Trimming took 7 bases from V and 1 from J, leaving 11 bases between them. This CDR3 reads CASTLDRSGANVLTF. CDR3 in DNA: TGTGCCAGCACCCTCGACAGATCTGGGGCCAACGTCCTGACTTTC.

This clone was seen only a few times. The chain carries TRBV15 and TRBJ2-1; 8 positions match TRBD2. The CDR3 sequence is 17 residues long. Germline trimming cut 0 bases from V and 7 bases from J; bases unmatched to any gene: 11. Germline-derived CDR1 and CDR2 are LNHNV and YYDKDF (reference sequence). Here the CDR3 DNA reads TGTGCCACCAGCAGAGATCTTCTTGGAGCGGGGGCAAATGAGCAGTTCTTC. Protein product: CATSRDLLGAGANEQFF. Full variable domain (outside the CDR3, taken from reference TRBV15 and TRBJ2-1): DAMVIQNPRYQVTQFGKPVTLSCSQTLNHNVMYWYQQKSSQAPKLLFHYYDKDFNNEADTPDNFQSRRPNTSFCFLDIRSPGLGDTAMYLCATSRDLLGAGANEQFFGPGTRLTVL.

This clone was found many times. V gene TRBV27 combines with J gene TRBJ1-5; 7 bases fit TRBD1. With V trimmed by 6 bases and J by 0 bases, 11 bases remained unmatched. There are 17 residues in the CDR3. Germline V gene lookup returns CDR1 MNHEY and CDR2 SMNVEV (reference sequence). CDR3 DNA: TGTGCCAGCAGGCCCGGACAGGACCTTCGTAGCAATCAGCCCCAGCATTTT. Translation gives CASRPGQDLRSNQPQHF.

The V and J genes are TRBV7-8 and TRBJ1-1; no clear D gene. Trimming removed 1 base from V and 6 bases from J, with 6 bases in between. Germline lookup yields CDR1 SGHVS and CDR2 FQNEAQ. The CDR3 has 12 residues. As DNA, the CDR3 is TGTGCCAGCAGCTTAGGTCATTCTGAAGCTTTCTTT. Its translation: CASSLGHSEAFF.

This clone was counted a few times. The chain employs TRBV5-4 and TRBJ2-5; TRBD1 agrees at 7 bases. Germline V CDR1 and CDR2: SGHNT, YYREEE (reference sequence). The trim removed 3 bases at V and 5 bases at J, leaving 10 bases unmatched. The CDR3 extends over 15 amino acids. CDR3 DNA: TGTGCCAGCAGCTCTCTACAGGGGACCGGGGAGACCCAGTACTTC. Amino acid sequence: CASSSLQGTGETQYF. Supplemented by reference TRBV5-4 and TRBJ2-5, the full variable domain reads ETGVTQSPTHLIKTRGQQVTLRCSSQSGHNTVSWYQQALGQGPQFIFQYYREEENGRGNFPPRFSGLQFPNYSSELNVNALELDDSALYLCASSSLQGTGETQYFGPGTRLLVL.

This rearrangement joins TRBV4-3 to TRBJ2-3, with D perhaps TRBD1 (5 bases). This CDR3 comprises 13 residues. Deletions cut 1 base from V and 5 bases from J, with 7 bases between. Per germline, CDR1 LGHNA and CDR2 YSLEER. The CDR3 nucleotides read TGCGCCAGCAGCCAAGGCAGGGTAGATACGCAGTATTTT. This encodes CASSQGRVDTQYF.

The chain carries TRBV11-2 and TRBJ2-3, with 15 bases matching TRBD2. Germline V gene data show CDR1 as SGHAT and CDR2 as FQNNGV. The trim removed 3 bases at V and 0 bases at J, leaving 7 bases unmatched. The CDR3 length is 19 residues. CDR3 loop: CASSLFGLAGGPSTDTQYF. CDR3 DNA: TGTGCCAGCAGCTTGTTCGGACTAGCGGGGGGGCCTAGCACAGATACGCAGTATTTT.

This clone has more than one count but fewer than ten. One junction end does not reproduce the germline sequence, and a read error may be involved. The CDR3 nucleotides are TGTGCCAGCAGTTACGGGACAGGGGAAGCGGTCTTT. It translates to CASSYGTGEAVF. The chain has TRBV6-6 and TRBJ1-1; 10 nucleotides align to TRBD1. In germline, CDR1 is MNHNY, CDR2 SVGAGI (reference sequence). CDR3 length equals 12 residues.

The chain uses TRBV2 and TRBJ2-1; no clear D gene. Trimming took off 4 bases at V and 3 bases at J, with 4 bases between the two ends. The V gene's germline CDR1 is SNHLY and CDR2 FYNNEI. The CDR3 is 12 amino acids. CDR3 sequence (DNA): TGTGCCAGCAGTGTACTCTACAATGAGCAGTTCTTC. This codes for CASSVLYNEQFF.

The gene calls are TRBV5-6 and TRBJ2-7; D perhaps matches TRBD1 (6 bases). Trimming removed 0 bases from V and 2 bases from J, with 15 bases in between. The CDR3 has 16 amino acids. CDR1 is SGHDT and CDR2 is YYEEEE in the germline V gene. CDR3 sequence: CASSLVGDRSTYEQYF. The CDR3, as DNA: TGTGCCAGCAGCTTGGTTGGTGACAGGTCGACCTACGAGCAGTACTTC.